This T cell receptor beta chain was found in a study of blood T cell repertoires in COVID-19. At the level of the study: Material from acute and convalescent COVID-19 was sourced from the United States, Italy and Spain. T cells, B-cell-depleted T cells, or PBMCs provided the cDNA or gDNA that served as material.

Original analysis: Estimates of nucleated cell counts were drawn from the amplification of reference gene primers. Measured with immunoSEQ multiplex PCR; TCRdb has only the in-frame clones, and not every one. V and J calls and clone size come straight from that table; D and trimming were deduced from the DNA. Seen here are more than 250,000 clones, around 90% observed once, and the top ten hold 5% to 7.5%. The TCR originated in a man younger than 35 who had recovered from COVID-19. What was sequenced was peripheral blood.

The CDR3 loop reads CASSLGLSSGANVLTF. The CDR3 DNA reads as TGTGCCAGCAGCTTGGGGCTCAGCTCTGGGGCCAACGTCCTGACTTTC. The chain uses TRBV5-8 and TRBJ2-6; no firm D call. Trimming removed 0 bases at V and 0 bases at J, with 7 bases between. CDR1 and CDR2 (germline): SGHTS, YDEGEE. This CDR3 is 16 amino acids long.